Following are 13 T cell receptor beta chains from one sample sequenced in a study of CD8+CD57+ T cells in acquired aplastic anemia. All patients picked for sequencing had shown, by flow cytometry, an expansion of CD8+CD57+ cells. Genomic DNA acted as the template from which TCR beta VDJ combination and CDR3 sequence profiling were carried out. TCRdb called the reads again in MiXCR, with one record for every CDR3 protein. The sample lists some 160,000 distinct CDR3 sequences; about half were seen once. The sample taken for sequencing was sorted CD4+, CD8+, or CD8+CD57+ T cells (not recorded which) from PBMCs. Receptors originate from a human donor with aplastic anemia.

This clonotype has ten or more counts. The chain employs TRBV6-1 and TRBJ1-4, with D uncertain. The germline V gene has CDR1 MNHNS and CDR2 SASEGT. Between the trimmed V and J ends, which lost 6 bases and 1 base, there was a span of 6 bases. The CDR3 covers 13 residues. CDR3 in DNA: TGTGCCAGCAGGACGGGAACTAATGAAAAACTGTTTTTT. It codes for CASRTGTNEKLFF.

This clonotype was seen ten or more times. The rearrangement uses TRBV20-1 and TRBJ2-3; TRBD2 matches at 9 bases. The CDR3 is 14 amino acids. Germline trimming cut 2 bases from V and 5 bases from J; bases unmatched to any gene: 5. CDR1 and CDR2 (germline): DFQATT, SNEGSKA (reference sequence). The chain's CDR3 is CSARHSGSQDTQYF. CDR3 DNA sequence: TGCAGTGCTAGACATAGCGGGAGTCAAGATACGCAGTATTTT.

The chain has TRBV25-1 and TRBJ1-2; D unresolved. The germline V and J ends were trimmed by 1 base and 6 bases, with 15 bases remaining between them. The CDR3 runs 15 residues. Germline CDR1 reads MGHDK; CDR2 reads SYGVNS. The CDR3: CASSEFRGAVNGYTF. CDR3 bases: TGTGCCAGCAGTGAATTTCGGGGAGCGGTAAATGGCTACACCTTC.

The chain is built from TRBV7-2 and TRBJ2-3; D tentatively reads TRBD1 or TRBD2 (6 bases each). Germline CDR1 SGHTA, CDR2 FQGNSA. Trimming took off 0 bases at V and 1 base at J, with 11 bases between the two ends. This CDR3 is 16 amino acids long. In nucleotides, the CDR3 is TGTGCCAGCAGCTTAGCCGCAGGGGAGGGCACAGATACGCAGTATTTT. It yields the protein CASSLAAGEGTDTQYF.

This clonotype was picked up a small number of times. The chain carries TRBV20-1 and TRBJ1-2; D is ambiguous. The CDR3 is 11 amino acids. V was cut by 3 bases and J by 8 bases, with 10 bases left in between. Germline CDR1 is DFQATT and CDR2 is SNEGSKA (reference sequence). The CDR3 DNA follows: TGCAGTGCTAGGTTAGGCCCGGGCTACACCTTC. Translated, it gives CSARLGPGYTF.

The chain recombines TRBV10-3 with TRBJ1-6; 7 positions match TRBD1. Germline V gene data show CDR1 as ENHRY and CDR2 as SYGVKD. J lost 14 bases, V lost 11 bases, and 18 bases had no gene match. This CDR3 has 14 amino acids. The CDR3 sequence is CASHDGTAEGTLHF. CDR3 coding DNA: TGTGCCTCCCACGACGGGACAGCCGAGGGGACCCTCCACTTT.

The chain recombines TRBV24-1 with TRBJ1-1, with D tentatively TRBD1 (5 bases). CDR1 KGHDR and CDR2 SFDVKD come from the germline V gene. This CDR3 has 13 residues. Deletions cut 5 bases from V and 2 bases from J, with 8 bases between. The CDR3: CATSGTTNTEAFF. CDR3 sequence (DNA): TGTGCCACCAGTGGGACAACAAACACTGAAGCTTTCTTT.

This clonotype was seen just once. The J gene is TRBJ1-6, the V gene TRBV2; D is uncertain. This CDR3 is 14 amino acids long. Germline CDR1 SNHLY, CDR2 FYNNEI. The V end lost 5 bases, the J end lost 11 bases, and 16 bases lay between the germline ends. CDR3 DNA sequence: TGTGCCAGCAGTCGAGGCCGCGGGAATCCACCCCTCCACTTT. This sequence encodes CASSRGRGNPPLHF.

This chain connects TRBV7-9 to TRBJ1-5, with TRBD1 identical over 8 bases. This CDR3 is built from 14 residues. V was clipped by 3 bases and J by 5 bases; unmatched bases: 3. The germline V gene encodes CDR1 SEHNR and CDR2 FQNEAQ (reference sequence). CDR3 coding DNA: TGTGCCAGCAGCTTTTCACAGGGGGATCAGCCCCAGCATTTT. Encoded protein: CASSFSQGDQPQHF.

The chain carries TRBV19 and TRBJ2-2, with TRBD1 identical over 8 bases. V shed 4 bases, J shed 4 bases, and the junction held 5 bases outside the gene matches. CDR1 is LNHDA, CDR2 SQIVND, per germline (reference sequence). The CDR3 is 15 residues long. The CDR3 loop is CASSTRTGSTGELFF. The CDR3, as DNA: TGTGCCAGTAGTACCCGGACAGGGAGCACCGGGGAGCTGTTTTTT.

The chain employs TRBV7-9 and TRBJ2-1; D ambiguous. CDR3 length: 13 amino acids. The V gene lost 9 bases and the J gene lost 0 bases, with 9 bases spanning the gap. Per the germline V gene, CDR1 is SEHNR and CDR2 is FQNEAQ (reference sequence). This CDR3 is CARSLSSYNEQFF. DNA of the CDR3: TGTGCCAGAAGTCTGAGCTCCTACAATGAGCAGTTCTTC.

CDR3 DNA sequence: TGTGCCAGCAGTTACGGTTCAGGGGTGGGCTATGGCTACACCTTC. It codes for CASSYGSGVGYGYTF. The J gene is TRBJ1-2, the V gene TRBV25-1, with D perhaps matching TRBD1 (6 bases). With 5 bases removed from V and 4 bases from J, the gap between germline ends came to 17 bases. Germline V gene data show CDR1 as MGHDK and CDR2 as SYGVNS. The CDR3 is 15 residues long.

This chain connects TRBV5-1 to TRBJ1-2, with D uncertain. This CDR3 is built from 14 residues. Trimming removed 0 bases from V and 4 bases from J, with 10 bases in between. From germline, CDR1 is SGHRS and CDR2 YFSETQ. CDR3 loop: CASSLGPDPYGYTF. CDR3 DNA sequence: TGCGCCAGCAGCTTGGGGCCTGATCCCTATGGCTACACCTTC. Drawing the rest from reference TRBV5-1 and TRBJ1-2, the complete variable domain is KAGVTQTPRYLIKTRGQQVTLSCSPISGHRSVSWYQQTPGQGLQFLFEYFSETQRNKGNFPGRFSGRQFSNSRSEMNVSTLELGDSALYLCASSLGPDPYGYTFGSGTRLTVV.